A single sample gave rise to the 13 T cell receptor beta chains below, sequenced in a study of Graves' ophthalmopathy and Graves' hyperthyroidism. The authors amplified TCR beta CDR3 regions, and they did so from RNA transcripts for repertoire sequencing. Amplification began with first-round RT-PCR using HTBI primers, then second-round multiplex PCR was performed. TCRdb redid the calling of the multiplex PCR reads with MiXCR, one entry per CDR3 protein. The repertoire holds approximately 210,000 distinct CDR3 sequences, with around a fifth as singletons. Sequencing was done on a sample of peripheral blood. These receptors were collected from a woman in her forties or fifties with Graves' ophthalmopathy.

This clonotype came up many times. The chain carries TRBV4-1 and TRBJ2-6, with D uncertain. The CDR3 runs 17 residues. V was shortened by 2 bases and J by 0 bases, with 11 bases between the two germline ends. Germline CDR1 reads MGHRA; CDR2 reads YSYEKL. CDR3 in amino acids: CASSQTPLNSGANVLTF. In DNA form, the CDR3 reads TGCGCCAGCAGCCAAACTCCTCTCAACTCTGGGGCCAACGTCCTGACTTTC.

This clonotype was found many times. V usage is TRBV3-1 and J usage is TRBJ1-2; a possible D gene is TRBD1 (5 bases). Trimming removed 5 bases from V and 8 bases from J, with 12 bases in between. In germline, CDR1 is LGHDT, CDR2 YNNKEL (reference sequence). There are 12 residues in the CDR3. The chain's CDR3 is CASSYTGRGYTF. The CDR3 nucleotides are TGTGCCAGCAGCTATACAGGAAGAGGCTACACCTTC.

This clonotype has a count of ten or more. This chain joins TRBV3-1 and TRBJ1-2; D is perhaps TRBD1 (5 bases). The CDR3 runs to 13 residues. V was trimmed by 6 bases and J by 8 bases, leaving 16 bases between them. CDR1 is LGHDT and CDR2 is YNNKEL in the germline V gene (reference sequence). CDR3: CASRTVDSYGYTF. In nucleotides, the CDR3 is TGTGCCAGCAGAACCGTAGACAGCTACGGCTACACCTTC.

The chain links TRBV20-1 to TRBJ2-5; 7 bases are a match to TRBD2. CDR1 DFQATT and CDR2 SNEGSKA come from the germline V gene (reference sequence). V dropped 1 base and J dropped 5; count of bases not matched to a gene: 1. The CDR3 is made up of 12 amino acids. This CDR3 is CSARGLAETQYF. The CDR3 DNA reads TGCAGTGCTAGAGGACTAGCCGAGACCCAGTACTTC.

This clonotype appeared a few times. The chain has TRBV6-1 and TRBJ1-2; 7 bases are a match to TRBD1. The CDR3 spans 15 residues. Germline V CDR1 and CDR2: MNHNS, SASEGT. The J segment lost 2 bases and the V segment lost 6 bases, leaving 9 bases of the junction unmatched. The CDR3 sequence is CASSPSRDRNYGYTF. CDR3 nucleotides: TGTGCCAGCAGCCCCAGCCGGGACAGAAACTATGGCTACACCTTC.

This clonotype was counted ten times or more. The rearrangement links TRBV29-1 to TRBJ1-1, with D possibly matching TRBD1 (6 bases). Trimming stripped 5 bases from V and 7 bases from J, with 14 bases between. CDR3 length: 12 residues. CDR1 and CDR2 from the germline V gene are SQVTM and ANQGSEA. The CDR3 bases are TGCAGCGTTCGCGGGACACCGATTGAAGCTTTCTTT. Translation: CSVRGTPIEAFF.

In its sample, this clonotype was seen a few times. The genes are TRBV11-2 and TRBJ1-3, with D uncertain. This CDR3 comprises 12 residues. V dropped 7 bases and J dropped 2 bases, with 6 bases sitting between them. Germline V gene lookup returns CDR1 SGHAT and CDR2 FQNNGV. CDR3 sequence reads: CASKAAGNTIYF. The CDR3 DNA is TGTGCCAGCAAGGCGGCTGGAAACACCATATATTTT.

In its sample, this clonotype was seen many times. The V and J genes are TRBV6-2 or TRBV6-3 and TRBJ2-7; D is unresolved. This CDR3 is built from 12 residues. CDR1 is MNHEY and CDR2 is SVGEGT in the germline V gene. V lost 4 bases and J 2 bases, leaving 6 bases between the germline ends. The CDR3 reads CASSFTPYEQYF. CDR3 DNA: TGTGCCAGCAGTTTTACCCCCTACGAGCAGTACTTC.

This clonotype was seen at least ten times. The chain recombines TRBV24-1 with TRBJ2-5; TRBD1 matches 8 bases. J lost 2 bases, V lost 4 bases, and 5 bases had no gene match. Germline V gene lookup returns CDR1 KGHDR and CDR2 SFDVKD. The CDR3 is 15 amino acids. CDR3 nucleotides: TGTGCCACCAGTGACCGACGGACAGGGCAAGAGACCCAGTACTTC. Translated, it gives CATSDRRTGQETQYF.

This clonotype has ten or more counts. The chain carries TRBV5-5 and TRBJ2-7; D is perhaps TRBD2 (5 bases). From germline, CDR1 is SGHKS and CDR2 YYEKEE (reference sequence). There are 15 residues in the CDR3. V was shortened by 4 bases and J by 3 bases, with 17 bases between the two germline ends. CDR3 region: CASSRDLARSYEQYF. CDR3 coding DNA: TGTGCCAGCAGCCGCGACCTAGCAAGGAGCTACGAGCAGTACTTC.

This clonotype came up many times. J is TRBJ1-1 and V is TRBV18; a possible D gene is TRBD1 (6 bases). Germline CDR1 and CDR2: KGHSH and LQKENI. The CDR3 extends over 15 amino acids. The germline V and J ends were trimmed by 2 bases and 7 bases, with 17 bases remaining between them. The CDR3 DNA reads TGTGCCAGCTCACCAACGGGGGGGGCCGCGGGTGAAGCTTTCTTT. This encodes CASSPTGGAAGEAFF.

This clonotype was counted only a few times. This chain joins TRBV6-1 and TRBJ2-7; possible D gene TRBD2, 5 bases. Germline V lookup: CDR1 MNHNS, CDR2 SASEGT. The CDR3 has 15 residues. V was trimmed by 0 bases and J by 1 base, leaving 10 bases between them. For the CDR3, the DNA is TGTGCCAGCAGTGAAGCAGGGAGAGGGTCCTACGAGCAGTACTTC. Amino acid sequence: CASSEAGRGSYEQYF.

The V call is TRBV7-2, the J call TRBJ1-1, with 7 bases lining up with TRBD1. In germline, CDR1 is SGHTA, CDR2 FQGNSA. J gave up 4 bases and V 5 bases, and 7 bases lay outside the gene matches. The CDR3 loop spans 14 amino acids. In nucleotides, the CDR3 is TGTGCCAGCAGCCCTATCGACAGGGCCACTGAAGCTTTCTTT. Encoded protein: CASSPIDRATEAFF.